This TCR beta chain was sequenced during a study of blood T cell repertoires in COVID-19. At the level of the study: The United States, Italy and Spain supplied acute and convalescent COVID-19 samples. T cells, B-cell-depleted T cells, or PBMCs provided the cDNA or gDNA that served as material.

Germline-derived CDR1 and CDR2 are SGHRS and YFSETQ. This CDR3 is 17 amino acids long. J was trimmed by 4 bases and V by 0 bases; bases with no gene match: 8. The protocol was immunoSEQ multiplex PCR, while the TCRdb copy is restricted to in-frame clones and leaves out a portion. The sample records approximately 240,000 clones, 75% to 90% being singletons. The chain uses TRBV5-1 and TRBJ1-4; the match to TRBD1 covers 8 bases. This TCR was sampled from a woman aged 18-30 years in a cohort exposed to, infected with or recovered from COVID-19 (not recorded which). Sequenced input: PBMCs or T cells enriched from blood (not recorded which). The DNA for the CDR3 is TGCGCCAGCAGCTTGGGACAGGGGCGCCCTAATAATGAAAAACTGTTTTTT. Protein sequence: CASSLGQGRPNNEKLFF.